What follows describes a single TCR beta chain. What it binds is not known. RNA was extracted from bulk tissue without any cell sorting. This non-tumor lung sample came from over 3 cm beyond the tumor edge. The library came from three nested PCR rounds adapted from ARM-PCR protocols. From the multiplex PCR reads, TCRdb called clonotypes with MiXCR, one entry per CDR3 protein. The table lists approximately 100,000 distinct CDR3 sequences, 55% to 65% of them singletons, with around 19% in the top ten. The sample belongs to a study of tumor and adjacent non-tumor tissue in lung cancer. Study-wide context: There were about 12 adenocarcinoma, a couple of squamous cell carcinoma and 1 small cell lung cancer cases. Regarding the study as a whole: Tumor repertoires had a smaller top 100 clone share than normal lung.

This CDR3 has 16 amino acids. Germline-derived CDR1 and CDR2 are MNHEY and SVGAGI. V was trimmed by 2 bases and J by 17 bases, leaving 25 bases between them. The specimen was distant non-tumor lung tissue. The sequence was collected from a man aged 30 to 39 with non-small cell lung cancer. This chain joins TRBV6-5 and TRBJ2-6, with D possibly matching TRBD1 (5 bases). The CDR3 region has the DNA TGTGCCAGCAGTTACGACAGCAGTTCTGGGGCCAACTTCTTGACTTTC. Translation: CASSYDSSSGANFLTF.